This T cell receptor (beta chain) stems from a study of T-cell memory formation after mild COVID-19. Overall study findings and caveats: Some clones that responded turned up in pre-infection memory, which suggests that cross-reactive memory joined in. Second-wave clones with a day 37 peak had unconfirmed SARS-CoV-2 specificity.

Germline V gene lookup returns CDR1 KGHDR and CDR2 SFDVKD. This CDR3 contains 12 residues. Between the trimmed V and J ends, which lost 10 bases and 9 bases, there was a span of 16 bases. TCRdb itself ran the 5' RACE reads through MiXCR, one entry per CDR3 protein. The table lists about 470,000 distinct CDR3 sequences, 18% of them singletons. Comments on this clonotype: Its matching antigen is unknown.

V gene TRBV24-1 combines with J gene TRBJ2-3; weak D call: TRBD2 (6 bases). The receptor's source is an adult woman who had mild COVID-19 (a few samples of this study predate the infection). Cell type and time point are not known. Input material: PBMCs or a T cell subset sorted from them (not recorded which). The CDR3 region has the DNA TGTGCCACTCTTGCCAGTGGAGGGACGCAGTATTTT. It translates to CATLASGGTQYF.